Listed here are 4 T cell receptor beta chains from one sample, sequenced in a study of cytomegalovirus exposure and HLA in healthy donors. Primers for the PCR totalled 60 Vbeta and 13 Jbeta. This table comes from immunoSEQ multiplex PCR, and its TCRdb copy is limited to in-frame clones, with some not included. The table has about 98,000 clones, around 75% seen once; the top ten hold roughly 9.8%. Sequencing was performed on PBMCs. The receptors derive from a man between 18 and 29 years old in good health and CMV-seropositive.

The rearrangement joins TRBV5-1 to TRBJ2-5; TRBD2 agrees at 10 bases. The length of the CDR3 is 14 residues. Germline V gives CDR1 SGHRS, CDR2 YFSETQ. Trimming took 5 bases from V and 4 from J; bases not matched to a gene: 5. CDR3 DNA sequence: TGCGCCAGCAGAGGGACTAGCGTGGGAGAGACCCAGTACTTC. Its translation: CASRGTSVGETQYF.

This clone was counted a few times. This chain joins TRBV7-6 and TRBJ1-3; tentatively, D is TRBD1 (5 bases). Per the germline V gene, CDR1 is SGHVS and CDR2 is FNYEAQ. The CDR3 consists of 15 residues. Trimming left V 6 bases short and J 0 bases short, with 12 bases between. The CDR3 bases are TGTGCCAGCAGTAACGACAGATCCTCTGGAAACACCATATATTTT. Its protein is CASSNDRSSGNTIYF.

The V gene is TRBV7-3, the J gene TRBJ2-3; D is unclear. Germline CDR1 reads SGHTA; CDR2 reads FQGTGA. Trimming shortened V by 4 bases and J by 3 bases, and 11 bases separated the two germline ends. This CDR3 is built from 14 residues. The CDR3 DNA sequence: TGTGCCAGCAGCTCGACATCCCGGACAGATACGCAGTATTTT. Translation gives CASSSTSRTDTQYF.

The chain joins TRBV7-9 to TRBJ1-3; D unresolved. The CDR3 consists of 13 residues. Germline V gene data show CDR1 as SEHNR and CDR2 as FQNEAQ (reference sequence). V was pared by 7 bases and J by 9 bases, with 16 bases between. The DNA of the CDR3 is TGTGCCAGCAACCTAGAAGCGGGCGGCACCATATATTTT. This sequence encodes CASNLEAGGTIYF. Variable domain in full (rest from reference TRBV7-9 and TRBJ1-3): DTGVSQNPRHKITKRGQNVTFRCDPISEHNRLYWYRQTLGQGPEFLTYFQNEAQLEKSRLLSDRFSAERPKGSFSTLEIQRTEQGDSAMYLCASNLEAGGTIYFGEGSWLTVV.